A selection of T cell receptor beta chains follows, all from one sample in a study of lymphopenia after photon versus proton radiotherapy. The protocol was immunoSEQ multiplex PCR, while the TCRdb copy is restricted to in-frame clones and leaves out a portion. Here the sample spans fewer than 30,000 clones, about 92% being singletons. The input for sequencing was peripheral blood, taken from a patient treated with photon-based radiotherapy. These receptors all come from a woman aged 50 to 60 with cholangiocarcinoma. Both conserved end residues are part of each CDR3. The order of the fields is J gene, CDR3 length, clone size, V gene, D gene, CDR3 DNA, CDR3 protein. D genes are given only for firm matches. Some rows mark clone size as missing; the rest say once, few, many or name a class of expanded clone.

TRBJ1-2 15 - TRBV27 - TGTGCCAGCAGAGGGTCAGGCCTAGCTAACTATGGCTACACCTTC CASRGSGLANYGYTF
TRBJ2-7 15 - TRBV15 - TGTGCCACCAGCTTGTTGGCATTTCAATCCTACGAGCAGTACTTC CATSLLAFQSYEQYF
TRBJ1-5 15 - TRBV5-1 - TGCGCCAGCAGCATGGGCGGGTCGGGCAATCAGCCCCAGCATTTT CASSMGGSGNQPQHF
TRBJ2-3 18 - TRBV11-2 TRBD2 TGTGCCAGCAGCCAGGGGCTCACTAGCGGGGGGGGCACAGATACGCAGTATTTT CASSQGLTSGGGTDTQYF
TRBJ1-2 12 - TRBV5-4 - TGTGCCAGCAGGCCAGGGAACTATGGCTACACCTTC CASRPGNYGYTF
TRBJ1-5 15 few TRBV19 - TGTGCCAGTAGTATTCAGGAAGGGGTCAACCAGCCCCAGCATTTT CASSIQEGVNQPQHF
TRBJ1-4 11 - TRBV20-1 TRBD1 TGCAGTGCTAGACAGGGGGGGGCACTGTTTTTT CSARQGGALFF
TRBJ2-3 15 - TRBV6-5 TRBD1 TGTGCCAGCAGTCTTCGGGACAGGTCATCAGATACGCAGTATTTT CASSLRDRSSDTQYF
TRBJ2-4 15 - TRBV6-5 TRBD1 TGTGCCAGCAGTATAACAGGGGGATACAAAAACATTCAGTACTTC CASSITGGYKNIQYF
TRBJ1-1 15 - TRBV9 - TGTGCCAGCAGCGTAGGGGGCGGGGTTGACACTGAAGCTTTCTTT CASSVGGGVDTEAFF
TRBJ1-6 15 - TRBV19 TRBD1 TGTGCCAGTAGTTTCTGGGGACAGGGTAATTCACCCCTCCACTTT CASSFWGQGNSPLHF
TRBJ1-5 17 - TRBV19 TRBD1 TGTGCCAGTAGGCCCGGACAGGGAGAGGGTTGGAATCAGCCCCAGCATTTT CASRPGQGEGWNQPQHF
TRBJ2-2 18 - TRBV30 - TGTGCCTGGGGCGGGACAGCCTATGGACTAGCCAACACCGGGGAGCTGTTTTTT CAWGGTAYGLANTGELFF
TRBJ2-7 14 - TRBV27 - TGTGCCAGCACTGGTGTAAGTAGCTCCTACGAGCAGTACTTC CASTGVSSSYEQYF
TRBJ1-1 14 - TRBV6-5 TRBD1 TGTGCCAGCAGTTATGGTGGCGACAGGGGGCGAACTTTCTTT CASSYGGDRGRTFF
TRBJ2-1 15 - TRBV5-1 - TGCGCCAGCAGCTTGGATGTGGGCTCCTACAATGAGCAGTTCTTC CASSLDVGSYNEQFF
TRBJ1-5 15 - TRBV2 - TGTGCCAGCAGGGACGACAGAAACTACAATCAGCCCCAGCATTTT CASRDDRNYNQPQHF
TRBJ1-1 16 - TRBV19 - TGTGCCAGTATGACCACAGGAGTTCTTCGGTACACTGAAGCTTTCTTT CASMTTGVLRYTEAFF
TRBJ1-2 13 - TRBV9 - TGTGCCAGCAGCCCTGCCCAAGGCTATGGCTACACCTTC CASSPAQGYGYTF
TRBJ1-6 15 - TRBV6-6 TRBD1 TGTGCCAGCAGTTATACGACAGGGGTGGATTCACCCCTCCACTTT CASSYTTGVDSPLHF
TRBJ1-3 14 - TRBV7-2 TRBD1 TGTGCCAGCAGCTATGACAGGGGCCGAAACACCATATATTTT CASSYDRGRNTIYF
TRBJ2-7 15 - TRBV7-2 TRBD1 TGTGCCAGCAGCCCCCAAGCCGGGACAGGGTATGAGCAGTACTTC CASSPQAGTGYEQYF
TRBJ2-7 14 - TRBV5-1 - TGCGCCAGCAGCTCCCGAGACAGGACCTACGAGCAGTACTTC CASSSRDRTYEQYF
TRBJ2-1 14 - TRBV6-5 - TGTGCCAGCAGTTACTCTTGGGCGGGGCCTGAGCAGTTCTTC CASSYSWAGPEQFF
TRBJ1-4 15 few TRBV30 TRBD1 TGTGCCTGGATCGTCGGGGACAGGGGAAATGAAAAACTGTTTTTT CAWIVGDRGNEKLFF
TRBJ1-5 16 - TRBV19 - TGTGCCAGTAGTGCAAGAACGACAGGACCCTCTCAGCCCCAGCATTTT CASSARTTGPSQPQHF
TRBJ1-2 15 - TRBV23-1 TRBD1 TGCGCCAGCAGTCAATCAGCCCAGGGGGTAGCTGGCTACACCTTC CASSQSAQGVAGYTF
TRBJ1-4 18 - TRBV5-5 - TGTGCCAGCAGCTCGATCACGAGAGGCGGTGTGGCTAATGAAAAACTGTTTTTT CASSSITRGGVANEKLFF
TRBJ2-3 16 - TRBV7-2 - TGTGCCAGCAGCCCACAGGGTCAGAGGGGGTCAGATACGCAGTATTTT CASSPQGQRGSDTQYF
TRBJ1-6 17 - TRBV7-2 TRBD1 TGTGCCAGCAGCTTAGCGGCCCTCGACAGGGCGAATTCACCCCTCCACTTT CASSLAALDRANSPLHF
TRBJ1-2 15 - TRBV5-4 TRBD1 TGTGCCAGCAGCGCAGAACAGGGGACGAACTATGGCTACACCTTC CASSAEQGTNYGYTF